This T cell receptor (beta chain) emerged from a study of human T cells and chemical hapten exposure. This clonotype was detected only a few times. Its antigen remains unknown. Described time point: patch test 3, about 24 weeks after DPC sensitization. Treatment defined: therapeutic diphenylcyclopropenone sensitization with weekly scalp DPC. The study extracted total RNA from unfractionated whole blood. V was pared by 0 bases and J by 3 bases, with 17 bases between. The CDR3 has 16 amino acids. Germline lookup yields CDR1 DFQATT and CDR2 SNEGSKA (reference sequence). General observations from the study: Expanded TCRs showed more large CDR3 clusters than pre-sensitization or healthy control sets.

TCRdb re-derived calls from the RACE reads in MiXCR, one entry per CDR3 protein. The sample carries 85,000 to 100,000 distinct CDR3 sequences, around 25% recorded once. This clonotype originated in a man aged 35 to 55 with alopecia areata. Some clones in this sample may be carry-over from other donors' samples. The J gene is TRBJ1-1, the V gene TRBV20-1; D unresolved. This specimen was whole blood, taken in connection with sensitization to the hapten diphenylcyclopropenone (DPC). Written as DNA, the CDR3 is TGCAGTGCTAGAGATTCTGGGCGACCACGGGACACTGAAGCTTTCTTT. It specifies CSARDSGRPRDTEAFF.